This T cell receptor beta chain was identified during a study of vaccination and CD4 T cells after COVID-19. Study information: Post-vaccination specimens were collected at a median of roughly 78 days following dose two (range 14 to 241).

Treatment reported: approximately nine-day PBMC culture with coronavirus spike peptide pools or control peptides (ViraFEST assay). Points on this clonotype: What it binds is not known.

Cultured CD4+ T cell DNA was sequenced using the Oncomine TCR Beta short-read assay. MiXCR was run by TCRdb on the PCR reads, yielding one entry per CDR3 protein. The data hold roughly 13,000 distinct CDR3 sequences, with around 74% observed a single time. The V and J ends lost 4 bases and 4 bases respectively, with 5 bases between them. The germline gives CDR1 SGHTS, CDR2 YDEGEE. This CDR3 region has 11 residues. Sequencing used CD4+ T cells from blood, cultured in vitro. The gene calls are TRBV5-8 and TRBJ1-2; D remains ambiguous. This sequence was found in a human donor who had recovered from COVID-19. The CDR3 reads CASSRLYGYTF. The DNA for the CDR3 is TGTGCCAGCAGCCGTCTCTATGGCTACACCTTC.